This T cell receptor beta chain was identified during a study of blood T cell repertoires in COVID-19. Germline CDR1 reads SGHNT; CDR2 reads YENEEA. The CDR3 covers 16 residues. With 5 bases removed from V and 5 bases from J, the gap between germline ends came to 21 bases. Here immunoSEQ multiplex PCR was the method, and the copy in TCRdb shows in-frame clones only, minus some. This repertoire shows under 200,000 clones, around 87% found once; its top ten account for approximately 23%. This clone was seen once. This clonotype was sampled from a woman aged 40 to 50 in a cohort exposed to, infected with or recovered from COVID-19 (not recorded which). Source material: PBMCs or T cells enriched from blood (not recorded which). The chain uses TRBV11-3 and TRBJ2-5, with D perhaps matching TRBD2 (5 bases). The CDR3 bases are TGTGCCAGCAGCCCTCAATGGTCGGGAACGCGGGAGACCCAGTACTTC. Its protein is CASSPQWSGTRETQYF.